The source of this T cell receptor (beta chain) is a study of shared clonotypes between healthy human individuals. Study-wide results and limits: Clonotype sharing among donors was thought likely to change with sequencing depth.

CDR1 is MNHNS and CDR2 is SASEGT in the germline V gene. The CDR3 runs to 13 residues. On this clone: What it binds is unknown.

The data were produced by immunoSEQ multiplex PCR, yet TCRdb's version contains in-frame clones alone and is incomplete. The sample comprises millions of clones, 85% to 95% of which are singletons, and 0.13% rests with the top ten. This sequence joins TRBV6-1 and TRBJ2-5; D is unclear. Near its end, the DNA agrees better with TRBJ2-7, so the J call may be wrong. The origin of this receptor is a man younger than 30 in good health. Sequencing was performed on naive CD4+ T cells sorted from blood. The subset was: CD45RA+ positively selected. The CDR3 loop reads CAISWRLGDEQYF. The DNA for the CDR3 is TGTGCCATCTCCTGGCGGTTGGGTGACGAGCAGTACTTC.